This TCR beta chain emerged from a study of CD4+ T cells in melanoma. Only in-frame clones appear in the TCRdb table, and some are missing; sequencing was by immunoSEQ multiplex PCR. Here the sample spans 6,600 or so clones, about 65% being singletons. Germline V gene data show CDR1 as SEHNR and CDR2 as FQNEAQ (reference sequence). V was cut by 5 bases and J by 0 bases, with 13 bases left in between. The CDR3 spans 15 residues. Study-wide points: Reportedly, melanoma neoantigen-specific CD4+ T cells showed varied differentiation states. CD8+ T cell, macrophage and B cell function reportedly correlated with neoantigen-specific CD4+ T cells.

About this clone itself: Its antigen is currently unknown.

This clonotype originated in a human donor with melanoma. The sample comprised cells from a culture (not recorded whether cultured in vitro). J is TRBJ1-1 and V is TRBV7-9; weak D call: TRBD1 (5 bases). CDR3 residues: CASSGTGTVNTEAFF. The CDR3 DNA sequence: TGTGCCAGCAGCGGGACCGGGACGGTGAACACTGAAGCTTTCTTT.